The next 20 T cell receptor beta chains were all read from a single sample in a study of Ad26.COV2.S vaccination and SARS-CoV-2 variants. TCRdb's copy holds only in-frame clones and misses some; the assay was immunoSEQ multiplex PCR. The data show 400,000 to 450,000 clones, about 90% seen once. Treatment of the sample: 19 received Ad26.COV2.S at low or high dose, single or two shots; a few received placebo; per-sample allocation not given. Day 63 following the first vaccine or placebo injection was when the samples were taken. Material: peripheral blood, obtained in a trial of Ad26.COV2.S vaccine versus placebo. The origin of the receptors is a person aged 18-60 years who received the Ad26.COV2.S COVID-19 vaccine or a placebo.

The gene calls are TRBV6-6 and TRBJ2-7; D possibly uses TRBD1 or TRBD2 (5 bases each). The CDR3 runs 13 residues. Between the trimmed V and J ends, which lost 2 bases and 0 bases, there was a span of 5 bases. Germline CDR1 and CDR2: MNHNY and SVGAGI (reference sequence). For the CDR3, the DNA is TGTGCCAGCAGTTACGGGACCTCCTACGAGCAGTACTTC. This encodes CASSYGTSYEQYF.

V usage is TRBV5-8 and J usage is TRBJ2-3; TRBD1 matches at 7 bases. Germline assignment: CDR1 SGHTS and CDR2 YDEGEE. V shed 2 bases, J shed 3 bases, and the junction held 6 bases outside the gene matches. The CDR3 length is 15 residues. The chain's CDR3 is CASSFGTAKTDTQYF. CDR3 in DNA: TGTGCCAGCAGCTTCGGGACAGCCAAAACAGATACGCAGTATTTT.

The chain couples TRBV6-2 or TRBV6-3 to TRBJ1-6, with 7 bases lining up with TRBD1. The CDR3 is 19 residues long. Germline-derived CDR1 and CDR2 are MNHEY and SVGEGT. V gave up 6 bases and J gave up 7 bases; unmatched junction bases: 21. The DNA of the CDR3 is TGTGCCAGCAGCCGACGGCCACAAGGGGGCGCGAACTCGAATTCACCCCTCCACTTT. Translating gives CASSRRPQGGANSNSPLHF.

V and J are TRBV2 and TRBJ1-5, with TRBD1 matching 7 bases. Germline V gene data show CDR1 as SNHLY and CDR2 as FYNNEI. V trimming: 5 bases; J trimming: 6 bases; junction bases outside the gene matches: 22. The CDR3 covers 19 residues. CDR3 nucleotides: TGTGCCAGCAGTACTGACCTAGTCTACCGGGACAGAAGGCGTCAGCCCCAGCATTTT. Its translation: CASSTDLVYRDRRRQPQHF.

The gene calls are TRBV20-1 and TRBJ2-7, with 11 bases matching TRBD1. J was trimmed by 0 bases and V by 3 bases; bases with no gene match: 4. CDR1 and CDR2 (germline): DFQATT, SNEGSKA (reference sequence). The CDR3 is made up of 15 amino acids. CDR3 DNA sequence: TGCAGTGCTAGTCCCGGGACAGGGGGCTCCTACGAGCAGTACTTC. Translating it yields CSASPGTGGSYEQYF.

The chain links TRBV11-2 to TRBJ1-1; tentative D call: TRBD1 (5 bases). Germline loops: CDR1 SGHAT, CDR2 FQNNGV. V lost 5 bases, J lost 4 bases, and 17 bases lay in between. The CDR3 extends over 15 amino acids. As DNA, the CDR3 is TGTGCCAGCAGCGCAACCCCGGGGCGGGGCACTGAAGCTTTCTTT. Its protein is CASSATPGRGTEAFF. Full variable domain (missing parts from reference TRBV11-2 and TRBJ1-1): EAGVAQSPRYKIIEKRQSVAFWCNPISGHATLYWYQQILGQGPKLLIQFQNNGVVDDSQLPKDRFSAERLKGVDSTLKIQPAKLEDSAVYLCASSATPGRGTEAFFGQGTRLTVV.

CDR3 nucleotides: TGTGCCAGCTCACAAGACGCATTCAGTGAGCAGTTCTTC. Translating it yields CASSQDAFSEQFF. The chain combines TRBV18 with TRBJ2-1; D gene uncertain. Deletions cut 4 bases from V and 9 bases from J, with 13 bases between. The CDR3 extends over 13 amino acids. Germline V gene data show CDR1 as KGHSH and CDR2 as LQKENI.

The genes are TRBV2 and TRBJ1-1, with TRBD1 identical over 7 bases. Germline-derived CDR1 and CDR2 are SNHLY and FYNNEI. The V and J ends lost 4 bases and 1 base, in that order; junction bases with no gene match: 0. This CDR3 contains 13 residues. The CDR3 bases are TGTGCCAGCAGTGGACAGGGGAACACTGAAGCTTTCTTT. It yields the protein CASSGQGNTEAFF.

The rearrangement joins TRBV7-4 to TRBJ2-3; 11 bases map to TRBD2. V was clipped by 0 bases and J by 1 base; unmatched bases: 3. CDR1 and CDR2 from the germline V gene are SGHVT and SQSDAQ. The CDR3 is 17 residues long. In DNA, the CDR3 is TGTGCCAGCAGCTTAGCCCGGACTAGCGGGTGCACAGATACGCAGTATTTT. It translates to CASSLARTSGCTDTQYF. Full variable domain (rest looked up from reference TRBV7-4 and TRBJ2-3): GAGVSQSPRYKVAKRGRDVALRCDSISGHVTLYWYRQTLGQGSEVLTYSQSDAQRDKSGRPSGRFSAERPERSVSTLKIQRTEQGDSAVYLCASSLARTSGCTDTQYFGPGTRLTVL.

This sequence joins TRBV6-5 and TRBJ2-2, with D perhaps matching TRBD2 (6 bases). Germline V gives CDR1 MNHEY, CDR2 SVGAGI. The CDR3 is 13 residues long. The CDR3 DNA follows: TGTGCAGGCGGGGCAGGGCTCACCGGGGAGCTGTTTTTT. Protein sequence: CAGGAGLTGELFF.

The chain uses TRBV5-1 and TRBJ1-5; D is undetermined. This CDR3 has 15 residues. In germline, CDR1 is SGHRS, CDR2 YFSETQ. Trimming took 0 bases from V and 4 from J, leaving 11 bases between them. As DNA, the CDR3 is TGCGCCAGCAGCTTGGTTGGGGAAAGGAATCAGCCCCAGCATTTT. Translating gives CASSLVGERNQPQHF.

The chain combines TRBV3-1 (or the pseudogene TRBV3-2) with TRBJ2-1; the match to TRBD1 covers 9 bases. The CDR3 runs 16 residues. Germline values: CDR1 LGHDT, CDR2 YNNKEL (reference sequence). Trimming took 3 bases from V and 3 from J; bases not matched to a gene: 6. The CDR3: CASSHTTGGGYNEQFF. The CDR3 coding sequence is TGTGCCAGCAGCCACACGACAGGGGGAGGCTACAATGAGCAGTTCTTC.

The V call is TRBV9, the J call TRBJ1-3, with a possible D match to TRBD1 (5 bases). CDR3 size: 15 residues. Looked up from germline, CDR1 is SGDLS and CDR2 is YYNGEE. The ends were cut back, 0 bases at V and 3 bases at J, with 10 bases in the middle. The CDR3 nucleotides are TGTGCCAGCAGCGTAGAGGGGAATGATGGAAACACCATATATTTT. It is translated as CASSVEGNDGNTIYF.

This chain links TRBV27 with TRBJ1-1; D remains unclear. This CDR3 has 17 residues. From germline, CDR1 is MNHEY and CDR2 SMNVEV (reference sequence). The germline V and J ends were trimmed by 5 bases and 3 bases, with 22 bases remaining between them. The CDR3 here is CASSRDSGSYRDTEAFF. The CDR3 bases are TGTGCCAGCAGTCGCGACTCGGGGTCGTATCGTGACACTGAAGCTTTCTTT.

The chain carries TRBV6-2 or TRBV6-3 and TRBJ2-7; 9 nucleotides agree with TRBD1. Looked up from germline, CDR1 is MNHEY and CDR2 is SVGEGT. This CDR3 spans 15 amino acids. The V and J ends lost 0 bases and 10 bases, in that order; junction bases with no gene match: 10. For the CDR3, the DNA is TGTGCCAGCAGTTACTCCGGGACAGGGAGAGTTGGCCAGTACTTC. Its protein product is CASSYSGTGRVGQYF.

The chain has TRBV30 and TRBJ2-7; unclear D gene. CDR1 GTSNPN and CDR2 SVGIG come from the germline V gene (reference sequence). The CDR3 loop spans 15 amino acids. Trimming shortened V by 3 bases and J by 1 base, and 16 bases separated the two germline ends. CDR3 DNA: TGTGCCTGGAGAGAAAGTGTGGGTCGGTCCTACGAGCAGTACTTC. Its translation: CAWRESVGRSYEQYF.

The chain has TRBV7-2 and TRBJ1-1; TRBD1 matches 8 bases. Per the germline V gene, CDR1 is SGHTA and CDR2 is FQGNSA. CDR3 length: 14 amino acids. V shed 4 bases, J shed 4 bases, and the junction held 5 bases outside the gene matches. CDR3 loop: CASSSITGGTEAFF. CDR3 bases: TGTGCCAGCAGCTCGATCACAGGGGGCACTGAAGCTTTCTTT. Variable domain in full (rest from reference TRBV7-2 and TRBJ1-1): GAGVSQSPSNKVTEKGKDVELRCDPISGHTALYWYRQSLGQGLEFLIYFQGNSAPDKSGLPSDRFSAERTGGSVSTLTIQRTQQEDSAVYLCASSSITGGTEAFFGQGTRLTVV.

This chain joins TRBV28 and TRBJ2-7, with 8 bases identical to TRBD1. The CDR3 totals 15 residues. CDR1 MDHEN and CDR2 SYDVKM come from the germline V gene. Trimming took 6 bases from V and 5 from J; bases not matched to a gene: 12. CDR3 region: CASRRGGTGSHEQYF. In DNA form, the CDR3 reads TGTGCCAGCAGGCGGGGCGGGACAGGATCTCACGAGCAGTACTTC.

The chain recombines TRBV19 with TRBJ2-1, with TRBD2 identical over 13 bases. CDR3 length equals 16 residues. With 8 bases clipped from V and 6 bases from J, the junction kept 10 bases outside the gene matches. Germline CDR1 is LNHDA and CDR2 is SQIVND (reference sequence). The CDR3 is CASPPRGLAGLNEQFF. DNA of the CDR3: TGTGCCAGTCCCCCTCGGGGACTAGCGGGGCTCAATGAGCAGTTCTTC.

V is TRBV7-2 and J is TRBJ2-1; D gene ambiguous. The CDR3 runs 14 residues. Germline values: CDR1 SGHTA, CDR2 FQGNSA. V dropped 5 bases and J dropped 5 bases, with 13 bases sitting between them. The CDR3 DNA reads as TGTGCCAGCAGCCCCGAGTTCAGCAACAATGAGCAGTTCTTC. This sequence encodes CASSPEFSNNEQFF.